The rows below give T cell receptor beta chains drawn from one sample of a study of cytomegalovirus exposure and HLA in healthy donors. Here immunoSEQ multiplex PCR was the method, and the copy in TCRdb shows in-frame clones only, minus some. The data contain about 180,000 clones, approximately 86% of them singletons. Material: PBMCs. Every receptor here comes from a man aged 18 to 30 in good health and CMV-seropositive. CDR3s include the opening cysteine and the closing phenylalanine or tryptophan. D genes are given only for firm matches. Some rows mark clone size as missing; the rest say once, few, many or name a class of expanded clone.

size: once; J: TRBJ1-2; V: TRBV29-1; D: TRBD1; CDR3: CSVEDVTGHRGAANYGYTF; DNA: TGCAGCGTTGAAGATGTAACTGGGCACAGGGGGGCAGCTAACTATGGCTACACCTTC
size: NA; J: TRBJ1-1; V: TRBV5-1; D: NA; CDR3: CASSRGNTEAFF; DNA: TGCGCCAGCAGCAGGGGGAACACTGAAGCTTTCTTT
size: NA; J: TRBJ2-3; V: TRBV5-1; D: TRBD2; CDR3: CASSPTSGSADTQYF; DNA: TGCGCCAGCAGCCCGACTAGCGGGAGCGCAGATACGCAGTATTTT
size: NA; J: TRBJ1-1; V: TRBV5-1; D: NA; CDR3: CASSLGQGNMNTEAFF; DNA: TGCGCCAGCAGCTTGGGGCAGGGGAACATGAACACTGAAGCTTTCTTT
size: NA; J: TRBJ2-7; V: TRBV27; D: NA; CDR3: CASSSHPREQYF; DNA: TGTGCCAGCAGTTCCCACCCTAGGGAGCAGTACTTC
size: NA; J: TRBJ2-2; V: TRBV9; D: NA; CDR3: CASSVDSWNTGELFF; DNA: TGTGCCAGCAGCGTTGACAGTTGGAACACCGGGGAGCTGTTTTTT
size: once; J: TRBJ1-2; V: TRBV18; D: TRBD1; CDR3: CASSPDRAGYTF; DNA: TGTGCCAGCTCACCAGACAGGGCTGGCTACACCTTC
size: few; J: TRBJ1-5; V: TRBV6-5; D: NA; CDR3: CASSYSSGQPQHF; DNA: TGTGCCAGCAGTTACTCGTCGGGTCAGCCCCAGCATTTT
size: many; J: TRBJ2-1; V: TRBV18; D: TRBD2; CDR3: CASSPASGGAVNEQFF; DNA: TGTGCCAGCTCACCGGCTAGCGGGGGGGCTGTCAATGAGCAGTTCTTC
size: NA; J: TRBJ2-5; V: TRBV4-1; D: NA; CDR3: CASSHAGQETQYF; DNA: TGCGCCAGCAGCCATGCGGGGCAAGAGACCCAGTACTTC
size: NA; J: TRBJ2-1; V: TRBV2; D: NA; CDR3: CASSEDTTGSWGEQFF; DNA: TGTGCCAGCAGTGAAGATACTACAGGGAGTTGGGGTGAGCAGTTCTTC
size: NA; J: TRBJ1-5; V: TRBV19; D: NA; CDR3: CASTPRGGNNQPQHF; DNA: TGTGCCAGTACCCCAAGGGGAGGGAACAATCAGCCCCAGCATTTT
size: NA; J: TRBJ2-7; V: TRBV21-1; D: NA; CDR3: CASSKGERGGGHPPKTYEQYF; DNA: TGTGCCAGCAGCAAAGGGGAGCGGGGGGGCGGCCATCCTCCGAAAACCTACGAGCAGTACTTC
size: NA; J: TRBJ2-3; V: TRBV19; D: NA; CDR3: CASSMGRPSTDTQYF; DNA: TGTGCCAGTAGTATGGGCCGGCCAAGCACAGATACGCAGTATTTT
size: NA; J: TRBJ1-5; V: TRBV7-9; D: TRBD1; CDR3: CASSLGQTQPQHF; DNA: TGTGCCAGCAGCTTGGGACAGACGCAGCCCCAGCATTTT
size: NA; J: TRBJ2-7; V: TRBV14; D: NA; CDR3: CASSQERIARNEQYF; DNA: TGTGCCAGCAGCCAAGAGAGGATAGCGAGGAACGAGCAGTACTTC
size: once; J: TRBJ1-3; V: TRBV6-5; D: TRBD1; CDR3: CASSYGTGGVNTIYF; DNA: TGTGCCAGCAGTTACGGGACAGGTGGTGTAAACACCATATATTTT
size: NA; J: TRBJ1-5; V: TRBV9; D: TRBD1; CDR3: CASSVGTGLQPQHF; DNA: TGTGCCAGCAGCGTAGGGACAGGGTTGCAGCCCCAGCATTTT
size: NA; J: TRBJ1-3; V: TRBV9; D: NA; CDR3: CASSVVGLLSGNTIYF; DNA: TGTGCCAGCAGCGTAGTTGGGCTCCTCTCTGGAAACACCATATATTTT
size: NA; J: TRBJ2-2; V: TRBV27; D: NA; CDR3: CASSDGPGAGELFF; DNA: TGTGCCAGCAGTGATGGTCCGGGGGCCGGGGAGCTGTTTTTT
size: once; J: TRBJ2-5; V: TRBV5-1; D: NA; CDR3: CASSSSSPRTETQYF; DNA: TGCGCCAGCAGCTCTTCGAGTCCTAGAACAGAGACCCAGTACTTC
size: NA; J: TRBJ2-1; V: TRBV9; D: TRBD2; CDR3: CASSATGLPEGEQFF; DNA: TGTGCCAGCAGCGCAACGGGACTACCCGAGGGTGAGCAGTTCTTC
size: NA; J: TRBJ2-1; V: TRBV27; D: NA; CDR3: CASSLAIGGNEQFF; DNA: TGTGCCAGCAGTTTAGCAATCGGAGGCAATGAGCAGTTCTTC
size: NA; J: TRBJ2-1; V: TRBV7-6; D: NA; CDR3: CASSLGPPSSYNEQFF; DNA: TGTGCCAGCAGCTTGGGGCCCCCGAGCTCCTACAATGAGCAGTTCTTC
size: NA; J: TRBJ2-1; V: TRBV20-1; D: TRBD2; CDR3: CSAPSSGEFF; DNA: TGCAGTGCCCCCTCTAGCGGGGAGTTCTTC
size: NA; J: TRBJ1-2; V: TRBV5-1; D: NA; CDR3: CASSLQEDYGYTF; DNA: TGCGCCAGCAGCTTGCAGGAGGACTATGGCTACACCTTC
size: NA; J: TRBJ2-3; V: TRBV5-1; D: TRBD2; CDR3: CASSPPLAGVADTQYF; DNA: TGCGCCAGCAGTCCCCCCCTAGCGGGAGTAGCAGATACGCAGTATTTT
size: NA; J: TRBJ2-1; V: TRBV11-2; D: TRBD2; CDR3: CASSGFAGGPYNEQFF; DNA: TGTGCCAGCAGCGGGTTTGCGGGAGGGCCATACAATGAGCAGTTCTTC